The following is a TCR beta chain sequence with its context. Its specific antigen is unknown. Base qualities were left out, and no much larger clone turns up one base away. Reading from cysteine to phenylalanine, the CDR3 counts 13 amino acids. Only the CDR3 portion is preserved as DNA: 39 bases, with reading frame beginning at the first base. V is reduced by 7 bases and J by 1 base, leaving a spacing of 10 bases between them. Looking up the germline V gene yields CDR1 MNHEY and CDR2 SVGAGI. Library preparation was by the immunoSEQ multiplex PCR assay. The source is immuneACCESS, and TCRdb retained only in-frame sequences with V and J called. Part of the clones is not carried over; for the studies checked, unresolved V genes explain less than half of this, and the remainder is unexplained. Counted in this sample were around 85,000 clones; about 86% of them appeared once. The ten largest clones represent 2% to 2.5% of the sample.

This sample stems from a study of radiotherapy plus CTLA-4 blockade in lung cancer (dated 2018 in TCRdb). Notes on the research overall: Objective responses were observed in 15% to 20% of enrolled patients, and disease control was achieved in 31%. General findings and caveats noted by the study authors: After treatment with radiotherapy and ipilimumab, TCR clones that came from tumors expanded in the peripheral blood. The strongest predictors of response were reported to be early dynamic shifts in blood T cell clones along with a rise in serum interferon-beta following radiation.

Focal radiation therapy combined with CTLA-4 blockade (ipilimumab) was tested in patients with chemo-refractory metastatic non-small-cell lung cancer. The sequence links TRBV6-5 to TRBJ1-1, with no confidently assigned D gene. The sequence came from a human donor with non-small cell lung cancer who had a partial response to radiotherapy plus ipilimumab. This sample comprised peripheral blood, obtained from a patient treated with radiotherapy plus ipilimumab. The CDR3 here reads CASTESQNTEAFF. The DNA reads as follows: TGTGCCAGCACTGAGAGTCAGAACACTGAAGCTTTCTTT.